The clone carrying this T cell receptor beta chain was detected only once. With V trimmed by 4 bases and J by 7 bases, 13 bases remained unmatched. This CDR3 spans 17 amino acids. Germline CDR1 is PRHDT and CDR2 is FYEKMQ (reference sequence). Assignment of participants to cohorts was predicated upon participant-reported clinical history. Either two negative PCRs, clearance, or symptom resolution qualified Cohort 3 donors as recovered. These data are taken from a study of blood T cell repertoires in COVID-19. Sequencing used immunoSEQ multiplex PCR; TCRdb keeps in-frame clones, though not all of them. Of a few hundred thousand clones in the sample, over 75% are singletons; the top ten hold approximately 3%.

Sequenced sample: PBMCs or T cells enriched from blood (not recorded which). The V call is TRBV13, the J call TRBJ2-1; 10 nucleotides line up with TRBD2. This TCR was sampled from a woman younger than 45 who had recovered from COVID-19. CDR3 in amino acids: CASSSRALAGPGNEQFF. For the CDR3, the DNA is TGTGCCAGCAGCTCGCGGGCACTAGCGGGGCCAGGAAATGAGCAGTTCTTC.